This T cell receptor (beta chain) was identified in a study of T cell responses to AZD1222 COVID-19 vaccine. Study results and caveats: Clonal diversity may have been underestimated in mostly white British donors. The reported proportion of spike-specific TCRs targeting unmutated variant regions was nearly half.

Sequencing was performed with immunoSEQ multiplex PCR; in TCRdb, only in-frame clones are kept and a portion is missing. The sample holds nearly 35,000 clones, about 84% seen once. Trimming shortened V by 5 bases and J by 1 base, and 14 bases separated the two germline ends. Germline lookup yields CDR1 SEHNR and CDR2 FQNEAQ (reference sequence). The CDR3 totals 15 residues. This clone came up once. The target antigen is unknown. Sample: peripheral blood, taken 28 days after the second AZD1222 dose. The V and J genes are TRBV7-9 and TRBJ2-5, with D unclear. The sequence was collected from an adult who received the AZD1222 COVID-19 vaccine. This CDR3 reads CASSRNGVFQETQYF. The CDR3 region has the DNA TGTGCCAGCAGCAGAAACGGTGTCTTCCAAGAGACCCAGTACTTC.